These 10 T cell receptor beta chains originate from one sample sequenced in a study of T cells in narcolepsy. Sequenced by immunoSEQ multiplex PCR; TCRdb stores in-frame clones only, minus some. The profile shows more than 25,000 clones, 79% of them singletons. The sequenced sample consisted of memory (CD45RA-) CD4+ T cells from blood. The receptors were gathered from a human donor in good health.

A remark on this clone: In the same sample, other DNA sequences code for this CDR3. The chain carries TRBV4-1 and TRBJ2-1; TRBD2 aligns across 8 bases. The CDR3 length is 14 residues. V shed 8 bases and J 2 bases; nucleotides not matched to a gene: 5. Germline V CDR1 and CDR2: MGHRA, YSYEKL. In nucleotides, the CDR3 is TGCGCCAGCGCCCGGGGGGGCCCCTACAATGAGCAGTTCTTC. Translation: CASARGGPYNEQFF.

V usage is TRBV4-1 and J usage is TRBJ1-4, with 11 bases that match TRBD1. The V gene end was trimmed by 4 bases and the J gene end by 3 bases; junction bases not matched to a gene: 1. CDR1 and CDR2 (germline): MGHRA, YSYEKL. This CDR3 is built from 15 residues. The CDR3 region is CASSRTGGPNEKLFF. DNA for the CDR3: TGCGCCAGCAGCCGGACAGGGGGCCCTAATGAAAAACTGTTTTTT.

V usage is TRBV5-1 and J usage is TRBJ1-4; D is possibly TRBD1 (5 bases). The germline gives CDR1 SGHRS, CDR2 YFSETQ. Trimming removed 2 bases at V and 5 bases at J, with 13 bases between. This CDR3 comprises 15 residues. The CDR3 DNA sequence: TGCGCCAGCAGCTTTGGGCAGGGAGGGAATGAAAAACTGTTTTTT. It encodes CASSFGQGGNEKLFF.

This chain uses TRBV11-2 with TRBJ2-5; D is ambiguous. V was cut by 7 bases and J by 5 bases, with 17 bases left in between. Germline CDR1 and CDR2: SGHAT and FQNNGV. CDR3 length: 14 residues. Here the CDR3 DNA reads TGTGCCAGCACCTCGGCGGCCCTCGGGGAGACCCAGTACTTC. This sequence encodes CASTSAALGETQYF.

This clone showed up just once. The chain combines TRBV4-1 with TRBJ2-3; 8 bases agree with TRBD1. The germline gives CDR1 MGHRA, CDR2 YSYEKL. Germline trimming cut 0 bases from V and 4 bases from J; bases unmatched to any gene: 9. CDR3 length: 17 residues. The CDR3 loop reads CASSQEGPQGGADTQYF. CDR3 in DNA: TGCGCCAGCAGCCAAGAAGGTCCACAGGGGGGAGCAGATACGCAGTATTTT.

This clone was detected a few times. The chain is built from TRBV9 and TRBJ2-3; D unclear. This CDR3 is built from 15 residues. CDR1 and CDR2 (germline): SGDLS, YYNGEE. V dropped 0 bases and J dropped 4 bases, with 12 bases sitting between them. CDR3 DNA: TGTGCCAGCAGCGTAGGATCCTACGTAGCAGATACGCAGTATTTT. Residues: CASSVGSYVADTQYF. Complete variable domain (other parts from reference TRBV9 and TRBJ2-3): DSGVTQTPKHLITATGQRVTLRCSPRSGDLSVYWYQQSLDQGLQFLIQYYNGEERAKGNILERFSAQQFPDLHSELNLSSLELGDSALYFCASSVGSYVADTQYFGPGTRLTVL.

In DNA form, the CDR3 reads TGTGCCAGCAGCTTAGATGGAGGGCTGAACACTGAAGCTTTCTTT. Amino acid sequence: CASSLDGGLNTEAFF. The chain joins TRBV7-6 to TRBJ1-1; D not certain. Trimming took off 1 base at V and 0 bases at J, with 9 bases between the two ends. Germline CDR1 SGHVS, CDR2 FNYEAQ. CDR3 length equals 15 residues.

The V and J genes are TRBV29-1 and TRBJ2-1, with 9 nucleotides matching TRBD2. The length of the CDR3 is 15 residues. With V trimmed by 1 base and J by 7 bases, 8 bases remained unmatched. The germline CDR1 and CDR2 sequences are SQVTM and ANQGSEA. The DNA of the CDR3 is TGCAGCGTTGAAGCCCGGGGTAGCGGGGGAAATGAGCAGTTCTTC. Residues: CSVEARGSGGNEQFF.

The CDR3 sequence is CASSQDWGDEQFF. CDR3 bases: TGTGCCAGCAGCCAAGATTGGGGGGATGAGCAGTTCTTC. The rearrangement uses TRBV14 and TRBJ2-1, with D possibly being TRBD2 (6 bases). CDR3 length: 13 amino acids. The ends were cut back, 0 bases at V and 8 bases at J, with 8 bases in the middle. CDR1 and CDR2 (germline): SGHDN, FVKESK.

J is TRBJ1-6 and V is TRBV2, with 9 bases that match TRBD1. The CDR3 runs 18 residues. V gave up 3 bases and J gave up 0 bases; unmatched junction bases: 6. Germline CDR1 reads SNHLY; CDR2 reads FYNNEI. The CDR3 DNA reads as TGTGCCAGCAGTGAGGACAGGGGTCTTGGCTCCTATAATTCACCCCTCCACTTT. It is translated as CASSEDRGLGSYNSPLHF.